A single sample gave rise to the 11 T cell receptor beta chains below, sequenced in a study of cytomegalovirus exposure and HLA in healthy donors. The study ran its PCR with 60 Vbeta and 13 Jbeta primers. Libraries were prepared by immunoSEQ multiplex PCR; TCRdb keeps only in-frame clonotypes and omits some of them. The data contain approximately 120,000 clones, less than 70% of them singletons. The sequenced material came from PBMCs. These receptors were collected from a woman between 65 and 79 years old in good health and CMV-seropositive.

The chain carries TRBV5-1 and TRBJ2-5; 8 bases are shared with TRBD2. Trimming at V came to 7 bases and at J to 1 base, leaving 6 bases not matched to a gene. The CDR3 runs 14 residues. Germline V gene data show CDR1 as SGHRS and CDR2 as YFSETQ. CDR3 loop: CASRLAGVQETQYF. As DNA, the CDR3 is TGCGCCAGCCGTCTAGCGGGTGTCCAAGAGACCCAGTACTTC.

This clone was detected only a few times. The chain combines TRBV6-1 with TRBJ2-2; 9 bases are a match to TRBD2. The trim removed 4 bases at V and 3 bases at J, leaving 12 bases unmatched. CDR3 length equals 18 residues. In germline, CDR1 is MNHNS, CDR2 SASEGT. The DNA for the CDR3 is TGTGCCAGCAGTGTCGGGGCGGGGGGGTTAGGGGACACCGGGGAGCTGTTTTTT. Its translation is CASSVGAGGLGDTGELFF.

Written as DNA, the CDR3 is TGCGCCAGCAGCTTGGACACCACGAACACCGGGGAGCTGTTTTTT. It specifies CASSLDTTNTGELFF. The V gene is TRBV5-1, the J gene TRBJ2-2, with D uncertain. This CDR3 has 15 amino acids. Deletions cut 0 bases from V and 0 bases from J, with 6 bases between. Per germline, CDR1 SGHRS and CDR2 YFSETQ.

The chain has TRBV2 and TRBJ1-5, with D perhaps TRBD1 (5 bases). Per germline, CDR1 SNHLY and CDR2 FYNNEI. The V end lost 7 bases, the J end lost 6 bases, and 13 bases lay between the germline ends. CDR3 size: 13 residues. The CDR3: CASTARVTQPQHF. The DNA for the CDR3 is TGTGCCAGCACCGCCAGGGTGACTCAGCCCCAGCATTTT.

The V call is TRBV6-1, the J call TRBJ1-6; D might be TRBD1 (6 bases). The CDR3 is made up of 13 amino acids. Deletions cut 6 bases from V and 4 bases from J, with 7 bases between. CDR1 is MNHNS, CDR2 SASEGT, per germline. In DNA, the CDR3 is TGTGCCAGCAGGGACAGTTATAATTCACCCCTCCACTTT. It codes for CASRDSYNSPLHF.

This chain connects TRBV7-2 to TRBJ1-1, with D tentatively TRBD1 (6 bases). From germline, CDR1 is SGHTA and CDR2 FQGNSA. V was shortened by 6 bases and J by 3 bases, with 14 bases between the two germline ends. The CDR3 has 14 residues. This CDR3 is CASSPPGTYTEAFF. The CDR3 region has the DNA TGTGCCAGCAGTCCTCCAGGGACATACACTGAAGCTTTCTTT.

The chain recombines TRBV10-3 with TRBJ2-1, with D possibly being TRBD1 (6 bases). Trimming took off 2 bases at V and 10 bases at J, with 9 bases between the two ends. Germline assignment: CDR1 ENHRY and CDR2 SYGVKD. The CDR3 contains 12 residues. As DNA, the CDR3 is TGTGCCATCAGTGAGGGGGGACAAGAGCAGTTCTTC. Translating it yields CAISEGGQEQFF.

As regards this clone: This CDR3 is also generated by other DNA sequences in the sample. The chain uses TRBV5-1 and TRBJ2-5; a possible D gene is TRBD2 (6 bases). The germline gives CDR1 SGHRS, CDR2 YFSETQ. Trimming left V 0 bases short and J 1 base short, with 10 bases between. This CDR3 is built from 15 residues. The CDR3 region has the DNA TGCGCCAGCAGCTTGGCCTCCGGGGGCCAAGAGACCCAGTACTTC. This gives the protein CASSLASGGQETQYF. The variable domain in full, with the rest retrieved from reference TRBV5-1 and TRBJ2-5, is KAGVTQTPRYLIKTRGQQVTLSCSPISGHRSVSWYQQTPGQGLQFLFEYFSETQRNKGNFPGRFSGRQFSNSRSEMNVSTLELGDSALYLCASSLASGGQETQYFGPGTRLLVL.

The gene calls are TRBV30 and TRBJ1-2, with D unresolved. CDR3 size: 13 residues. With 5 bases removed from V and 4 bases from J, the gap between germline ends came to 14 bases. Germline CDR1 is GTSNPN and CDR2 is SVGIG (reference sequence). The CDR3 DNA is TGTGCCTGGGTCGGCGGTGTGACCTATGGCTACACCTTC. As protein: CAWVGGVTYGYTF.

The chain has TRBV20-1 and TRBJ2-3; D unresolved. This CDR3 has 11 amino acids. Trimming took 2 bases from V and 6 from J, leaving 6 bases between them. CDR1 and CDR2 from the germline V gene are DFQATT and SNEGSKA (reference sequence). CDR3 region: CSARLGDTQYF. In nucleotides, the CDR3 is TGCAGTGCTAGACTTGGCGATACGCAGTATTTT.

This rearrangement joins TRBV5-1 to TRBJ2-7; tentatively, D is TRBD2 (5 bases). V lost 0 bases and J 4 bases, leaving 8 bases between the germline ends. Looked up from germline, CDR1 is SGHRS and CDR2 is YFSETQ. The CDR3 totals 13 residues. The CDR3 bases are TGCGCCAGCAGCTTGGTAGCGCGGTACGAGCAGTACTTC. Residues: CASSLVARYEQYF.